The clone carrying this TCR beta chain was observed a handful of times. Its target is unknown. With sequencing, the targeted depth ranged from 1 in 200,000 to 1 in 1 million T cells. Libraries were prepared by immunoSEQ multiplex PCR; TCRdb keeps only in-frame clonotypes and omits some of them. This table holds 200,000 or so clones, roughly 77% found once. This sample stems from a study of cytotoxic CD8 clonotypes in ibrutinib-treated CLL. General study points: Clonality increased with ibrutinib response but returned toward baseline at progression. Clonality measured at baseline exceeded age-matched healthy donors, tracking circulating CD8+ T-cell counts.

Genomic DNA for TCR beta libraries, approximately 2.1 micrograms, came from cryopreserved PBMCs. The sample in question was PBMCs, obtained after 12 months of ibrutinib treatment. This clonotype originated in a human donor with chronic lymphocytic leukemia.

The CDR3 bases are TGTGCCATCAGTGAGCGACAGGTTTACACCGGGGAGCTGTTTTTT. This gives the protein CAISERQVYTGELFF. The V gene is TRBV10-3, the J gene TRBJ2-2; D is possibly TRBD1 (6 bases). The CDR3 spans 15 residues. The V end was cut by 2 bases, the J end by 3 bases, with 10 bases between. CDR1 and CDR2 from the germline V gene are ENHRY and SYGVKD.